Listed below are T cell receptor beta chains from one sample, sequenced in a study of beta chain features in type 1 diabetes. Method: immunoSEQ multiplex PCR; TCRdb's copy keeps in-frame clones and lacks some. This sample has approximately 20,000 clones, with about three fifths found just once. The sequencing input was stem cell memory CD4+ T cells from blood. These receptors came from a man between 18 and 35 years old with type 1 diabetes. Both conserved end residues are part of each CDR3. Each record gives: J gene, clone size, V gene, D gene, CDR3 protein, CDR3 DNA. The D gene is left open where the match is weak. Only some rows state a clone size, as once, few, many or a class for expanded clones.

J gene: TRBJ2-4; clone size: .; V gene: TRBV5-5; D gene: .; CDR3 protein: CASSPLERNIQYF; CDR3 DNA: TGTGCCAGCAGCCCCCTGGAGAGAAACATTCAGTACTTC
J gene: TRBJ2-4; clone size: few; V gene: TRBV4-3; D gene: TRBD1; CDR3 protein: CASSQDWYRGEAKNIQYF; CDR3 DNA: TGCGCCAGCAGCCAAGATTGGTACAGGGGGGAAGCCAAAAACATTCAGTACTTC
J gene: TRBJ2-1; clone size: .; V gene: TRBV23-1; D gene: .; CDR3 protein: CASSRDSQRTSYNEQFF; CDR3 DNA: TGCGCCAGCAGTCGCGATTCGCAGCGGACCTCCTACAATGAGCAGTTCTTC
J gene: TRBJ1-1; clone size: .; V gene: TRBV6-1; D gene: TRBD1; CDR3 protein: CASTLETGGTEAFF; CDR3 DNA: TGTGCCAGCACCCTTGAAACAGGGGGCACTGAAGCTTTCTTT
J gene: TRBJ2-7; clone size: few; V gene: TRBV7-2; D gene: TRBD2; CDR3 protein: CASSLASGTRIYEQYF; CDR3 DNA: TGTGCCAGCAGCTTAGCGTCCGGGACTAGGATCTACGAGCAGTACTTC
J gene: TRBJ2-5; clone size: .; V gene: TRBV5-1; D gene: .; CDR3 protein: CASSLAPRAGETQYF; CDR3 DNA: TGCGCCAGCAGCTTGGCTCCCAGGGCCGGGGAGACCCAGTACTTC
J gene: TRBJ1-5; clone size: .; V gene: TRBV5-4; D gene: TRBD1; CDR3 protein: CASSHQGEDQPQHF; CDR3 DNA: TGTGCCAGCAGCCACCAGGGGGAAGATCAGCCCCAGCATTTT
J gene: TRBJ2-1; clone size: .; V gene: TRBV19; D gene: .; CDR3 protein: CASSRAYEQFF; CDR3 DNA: TGTGCCAGTAGTAGGGCATATGAGCAGTTCTTC
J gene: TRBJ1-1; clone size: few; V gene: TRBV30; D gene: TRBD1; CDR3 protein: CAWRDRAPTAFF; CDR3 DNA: TGTGCCTGGAGGGACAGGGCGCCGACGGCTTTCTTT
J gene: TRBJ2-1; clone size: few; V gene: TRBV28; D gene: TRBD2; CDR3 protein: CASSLGRGGWNEQFF; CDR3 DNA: TGTGCCAGCAGTTTAGGGCGGGGGGGCTGGAATGAGCAGTTCTTC
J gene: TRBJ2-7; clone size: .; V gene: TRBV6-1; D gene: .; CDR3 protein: CASSALVEQYF; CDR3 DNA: TGTGCCAGCAGTGCACTGGTCGAGCAGTACTTC
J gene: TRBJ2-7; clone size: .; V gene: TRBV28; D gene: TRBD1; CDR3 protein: CASSNRDRAHEQYF; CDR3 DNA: TGTGCCAGCAGTAATCGGGACAGGGCCCACGAGCAGTACTTC
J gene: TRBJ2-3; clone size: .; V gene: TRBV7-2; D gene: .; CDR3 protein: CASSLLGEDTQYF; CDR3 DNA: TGTGCCAGCAGCTTACTTGGAGAAGATACGCAGTATTTT
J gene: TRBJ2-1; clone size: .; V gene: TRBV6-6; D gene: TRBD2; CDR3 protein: CASSYGAGDFDEQFF; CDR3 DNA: TGTGCCAGCAGTTATGGTGCGGGGGACTTCGATGAGCAGTTCTTC
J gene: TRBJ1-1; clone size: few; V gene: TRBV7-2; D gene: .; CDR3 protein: CASSFADRNTEAFF; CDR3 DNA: TGTGCCAGCAGCTTTGCCGACAGGAACACTGAAGCTTTCTTT
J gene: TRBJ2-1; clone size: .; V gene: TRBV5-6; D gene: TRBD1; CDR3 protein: CASSWTGYNEQFF; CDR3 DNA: TGTGCCAGCAGCTGGACAGGGTACAATGAGCAGTTCTTC
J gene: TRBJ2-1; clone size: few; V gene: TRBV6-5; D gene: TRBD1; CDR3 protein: CASRGQPSRYNEQFF; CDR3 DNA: TGTGCCAGCAGGGGACAGCCTTCGAGGTACAATGAGCAGTTCTTC
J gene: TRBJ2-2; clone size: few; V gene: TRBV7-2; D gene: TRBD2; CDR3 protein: CASSPGASGGAAGELFF; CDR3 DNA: TGTGCCAGCAGCCCAGGGGCTAGCGGGGGGGCTGCCGGGGAGCTGTTTTTT
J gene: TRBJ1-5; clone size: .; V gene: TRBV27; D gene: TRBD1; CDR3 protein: CASSHAGTGVNSNQPQHF; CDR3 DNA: TGTGCCAGCAGCCACGCCGGGACAGGGGTCAATAGCAATCAGCCCCAGCATTTT
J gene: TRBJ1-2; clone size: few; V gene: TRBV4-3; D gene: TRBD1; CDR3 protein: CASSLVQGAGYGYTF; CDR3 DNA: TGCGCCAGCAGCCTCGTACAGGGGGCTGGCTATGGCTACACCTTC
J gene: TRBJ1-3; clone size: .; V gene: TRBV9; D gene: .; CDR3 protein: CASSVDALNGNTIYF; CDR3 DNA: TGTGCCAGCAGCGTAGACGCGTTGAACGGTAACACCATATATTTT
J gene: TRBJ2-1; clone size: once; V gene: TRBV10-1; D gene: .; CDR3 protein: CASSETASSYNEQFF; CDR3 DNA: TGCGCCAGCAGTGAGACGGCTAGCTCCTACAATGAGCAGTTCTTC
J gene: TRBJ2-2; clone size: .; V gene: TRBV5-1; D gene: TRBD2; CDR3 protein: CASSLALAGDGELFF; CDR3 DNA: TGCGCCAGCAGCTTGGCGCTAGCGGGGGACGGGGAGCTGTTTTTT
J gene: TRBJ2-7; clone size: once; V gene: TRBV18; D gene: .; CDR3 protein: CASSPPSTSGGQGEQYF; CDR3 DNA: TGTGCCAGCTCACCACCGTCGACCTCCGGGGGGCAGGGAGAGCAGTACTTC
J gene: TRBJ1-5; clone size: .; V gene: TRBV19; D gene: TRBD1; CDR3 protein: CASSIGDRVRNQPQHF; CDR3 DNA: TGTGCCAGTAGTATAGGTGACAGGGTTCGTAATCAGCCCCAGCATTTT
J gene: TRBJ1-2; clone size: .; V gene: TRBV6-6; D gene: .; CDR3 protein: CASSSTGFPNYGYTF; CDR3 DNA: TGTGCCAGCAGTAGTACAGGGTTCCCAAACTATGGCTACACCTTC
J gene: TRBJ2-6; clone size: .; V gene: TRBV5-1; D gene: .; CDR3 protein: CASSLATSGANVLTF; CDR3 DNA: TGCGCCAGCAGCTTGGCTACTTCTGGGGCCAACGTCCTGACTTTC